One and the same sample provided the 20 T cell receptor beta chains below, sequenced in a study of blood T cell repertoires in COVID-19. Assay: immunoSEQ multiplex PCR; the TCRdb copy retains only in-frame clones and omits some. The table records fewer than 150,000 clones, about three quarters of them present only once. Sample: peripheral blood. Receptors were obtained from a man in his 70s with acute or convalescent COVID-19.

CDR3 residues: CASSQTGGPTTNEKLFF. The CDR3 nucleotides read TGTGCCAGCAGTCAAACGGGGGGCCCCACCACTAATGAAAAACTGTTTTTT. The rearrangement links TRBV4-2 to TRBJ1-4, with a tentative D call TRBD1 (6 bases). Trimming took off 6 bases at V and 2 bases at J, with 19 bases between the two ends. This CDR3 has 17 residues. Germline V CDR1 and CDR2: LGHNA, YNFKEQ.

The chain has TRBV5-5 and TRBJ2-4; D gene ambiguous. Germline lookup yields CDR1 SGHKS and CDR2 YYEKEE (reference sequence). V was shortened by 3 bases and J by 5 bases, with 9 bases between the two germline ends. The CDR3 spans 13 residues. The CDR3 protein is CASSSIPENIQYF. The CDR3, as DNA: TGTGCCAGCAGCTCCATTCCGGAAAACATTCAGTACTTC.

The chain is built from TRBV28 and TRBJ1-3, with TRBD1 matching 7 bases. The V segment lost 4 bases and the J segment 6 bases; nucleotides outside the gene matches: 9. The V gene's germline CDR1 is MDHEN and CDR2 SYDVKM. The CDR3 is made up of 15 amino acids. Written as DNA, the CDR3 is TGTGCCAGCAGTTCCCCCCGACAGGGTACAAACACCATATATTTT. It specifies CASSSPRQGTNTIYF.

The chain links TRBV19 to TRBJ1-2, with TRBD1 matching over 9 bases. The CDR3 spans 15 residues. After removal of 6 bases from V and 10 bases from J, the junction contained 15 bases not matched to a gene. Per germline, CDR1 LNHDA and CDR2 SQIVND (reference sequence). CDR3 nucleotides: TGTGCCAGTAGCGCCAATCGACAGGGGGGTTGGAACTACACCTTC. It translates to CASSANRQGGWNYTF.

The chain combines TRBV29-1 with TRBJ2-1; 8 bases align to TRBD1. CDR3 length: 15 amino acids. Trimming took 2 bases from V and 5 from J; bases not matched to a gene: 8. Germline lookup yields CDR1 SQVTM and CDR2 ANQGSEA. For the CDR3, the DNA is TGCAGCGTTGAACCTGACAGGGGCCCTGACAATGAGCAGTTCTTC. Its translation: CSVEPDRGPDNEQFF.

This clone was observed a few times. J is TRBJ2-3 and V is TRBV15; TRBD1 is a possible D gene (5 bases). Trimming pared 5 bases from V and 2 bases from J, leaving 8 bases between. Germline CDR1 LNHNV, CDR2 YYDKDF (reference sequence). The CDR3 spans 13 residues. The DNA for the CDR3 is TGTGCCACCAGCGTCAGGGACACAGATACGCAGTATTTT. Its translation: CATSVRDTDTQYF.

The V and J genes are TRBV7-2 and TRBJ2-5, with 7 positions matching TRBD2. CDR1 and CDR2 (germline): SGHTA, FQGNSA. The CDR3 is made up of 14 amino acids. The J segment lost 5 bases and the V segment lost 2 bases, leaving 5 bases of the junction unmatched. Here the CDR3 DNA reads TGTGCCAGCAGCTTATTCTCGCGGGAGGAGACCCAGTACTTC. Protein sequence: CASSLFSREETQYF. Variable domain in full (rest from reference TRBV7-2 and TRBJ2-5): GAGVSQSPSNKVTEKGKDVELRCDPISGHTALYWYRQSLGQGLEFLIYFQGNSAPDKSGLPSDRFSAERTGGSVSTLTIQRTQQEDSAVYLCASSLFSREETQYFGPGTRLLVL.

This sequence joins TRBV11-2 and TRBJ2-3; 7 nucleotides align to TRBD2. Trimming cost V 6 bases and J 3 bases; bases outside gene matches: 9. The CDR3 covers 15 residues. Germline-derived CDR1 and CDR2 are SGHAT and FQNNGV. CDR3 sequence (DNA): TGTGCCAGCAGGCCAGCGGGATTGTCTACAGATACGCAGTATTTT. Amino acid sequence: CASRPAGLSTDTQYF.

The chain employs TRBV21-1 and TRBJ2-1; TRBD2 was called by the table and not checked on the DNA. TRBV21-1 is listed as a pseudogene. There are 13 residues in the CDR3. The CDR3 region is CASSKGLDNEQFF. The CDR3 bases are TGTGCCAGCAGCAAGGGACTAGACAATGAGCAGTTCTTC.

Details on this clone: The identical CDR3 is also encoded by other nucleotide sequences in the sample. Here the CDR3 DNA reads TGTGCCAGCAGCCGGACAGGGGGCGGCAATCAGCCCCAGCATTTT. This gives the protein CASSRTGGGNQPQHF. The chain employs TRBV6-5 and TRBJ1-5; TRBD1 aligns across 11 bases. Germline V gives CDR1 MNHEY, CDR2 SVGAGI. Trimming at V came to 6 bases and at J to 2 bases, leaving 3 bases not matched to a gene. This CDR3 has 15 residues.

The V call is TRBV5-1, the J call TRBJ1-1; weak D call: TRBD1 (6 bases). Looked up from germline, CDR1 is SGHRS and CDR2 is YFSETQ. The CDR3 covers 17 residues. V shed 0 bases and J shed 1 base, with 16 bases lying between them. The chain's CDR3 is CASSLALGRGSNTEAFF. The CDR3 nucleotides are TGCGCCAGCAGCTTGGCCTTGGGCAGGGGCTCGAACACTGAAGCTTTCTTT.

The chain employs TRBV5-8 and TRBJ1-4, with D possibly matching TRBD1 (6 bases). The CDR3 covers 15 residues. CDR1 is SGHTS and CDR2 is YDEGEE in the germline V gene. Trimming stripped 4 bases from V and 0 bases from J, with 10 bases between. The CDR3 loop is CASSKWTATNEKLFF. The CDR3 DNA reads TGTGCCAGCAGCAAGTGGACAGCAACTAATGAAAAACTGTTTTTT.

The CDR3 region has the DNA TGTGCCAGCAGCTTAGACCCTCGGGGGAGCACAGATACGCAGTATTTT. Its translation: CASSLDPRGSTDTQYF. This chain uses TRBV7-8 with TRBJ2-3; perhaps TRBD2 as D (6 bases). V lost 1 base, J lost 0 bases, and 11 bases lay in between. The CDR3 totals 16 residues. CDR1 and CDR2 (germline): SGHVS, FQNEAQ.

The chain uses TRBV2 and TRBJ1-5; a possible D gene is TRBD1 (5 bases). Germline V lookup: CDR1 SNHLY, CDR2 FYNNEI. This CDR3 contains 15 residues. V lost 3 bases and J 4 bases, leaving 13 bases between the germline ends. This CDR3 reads CASSEEGHKNQPQHF. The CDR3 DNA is TGTGCCAGCAGTGAGGAGGGGCACAAAAATCAGCCCCAGCATTTT.

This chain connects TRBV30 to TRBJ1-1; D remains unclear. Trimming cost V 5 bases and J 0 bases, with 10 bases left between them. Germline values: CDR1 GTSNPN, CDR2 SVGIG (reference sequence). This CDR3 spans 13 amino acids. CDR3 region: CAWSHNMNTEAFF. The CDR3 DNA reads TGTGCCTGGTCCCATAACATGAACACTGAAGCTTTCTTT.

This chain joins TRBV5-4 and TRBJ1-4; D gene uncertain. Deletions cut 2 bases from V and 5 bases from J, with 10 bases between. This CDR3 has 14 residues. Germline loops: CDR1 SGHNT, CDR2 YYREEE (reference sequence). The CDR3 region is CASSLTSSNEKLFF. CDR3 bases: TGTGCCAGCAGCTTAACCAGTTCCAATGAAAAACTGTTTTTT.

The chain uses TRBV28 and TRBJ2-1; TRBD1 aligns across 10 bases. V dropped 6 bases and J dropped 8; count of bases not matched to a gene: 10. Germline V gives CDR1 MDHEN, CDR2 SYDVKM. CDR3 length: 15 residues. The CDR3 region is CASSSTGQGTHEQFF. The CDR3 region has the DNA TGTGCCAGCAGCTCAACGGGACAGGGGACTCATGAGCAGTTCTTC.

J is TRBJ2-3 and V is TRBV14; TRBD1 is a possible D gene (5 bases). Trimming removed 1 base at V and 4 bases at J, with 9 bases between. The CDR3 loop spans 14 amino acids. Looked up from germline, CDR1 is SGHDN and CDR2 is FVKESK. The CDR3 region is CASSQVSTADTQYF. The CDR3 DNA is TGTGCCAGCAGCCAAGTCTCGACAGCAGATACGCAGTATTTT.

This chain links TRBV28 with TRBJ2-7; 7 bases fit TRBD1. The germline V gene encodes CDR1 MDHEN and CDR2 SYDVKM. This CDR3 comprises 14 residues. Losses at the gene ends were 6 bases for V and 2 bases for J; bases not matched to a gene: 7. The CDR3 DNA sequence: TGTGCCAGCAGACCGACAGGGATTACCTACGAGCAGTACTTC. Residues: CASRPTGITYEQYF.

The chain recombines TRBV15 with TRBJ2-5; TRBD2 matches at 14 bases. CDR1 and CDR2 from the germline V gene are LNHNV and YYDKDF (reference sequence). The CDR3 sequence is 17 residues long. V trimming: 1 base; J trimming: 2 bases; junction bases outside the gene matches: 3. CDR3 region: CATSRGTSGGQQETQYF. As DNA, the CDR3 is TGTGCCACCAGCAGAGGGACTAGCGGGGGGCAACAAGAGACCCAGTACTTC. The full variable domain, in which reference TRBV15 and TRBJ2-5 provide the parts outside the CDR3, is DAMVIQNPRYQVTQFGKPVTLSCSQTLNHNVMYWYQQKSSQAPKLLFHYYDKDFNNEADTPDNFQSRRPNTSFCFLDIRSPGLGDTAMYLCATSRGTSGGQQETQYFGPGTRLLVL.